This TCR beta chain was captured in a study of shared T cell receptors in the human thymus. The CDR3 runs to 16 residues. Trimming stripped 5 bases from V and 4 bases from J, with 20 bases between. Germline V CDR1 and CDR2: SGDLS, YYNGEE. The data were produced by immunoSEQ multiplex PCR, yet TCRdb's version contains in-frame clones alone and is incomplete. The profile shows some 660,000 clones, around 87% of them singletons. These records were also assigned to another study, of human thymus T cells.

Sequencing input: thymocytes. This TCR came from a boy younger than two with a congenital heart defect. The V and J genes are TRBV9 and TRBJ2-3, with D perhaps TRBD1 (5 bases). CDR3: CASSTRWGMAPDTQYF. For the CDR3, the DNA is TGTGCCAGCAGTACGAGATGGGGCATGGCACCAGATACGCAGTATTTT.